This TCR beta chain came from a study of cytomegalovirus exposure and HLA in healthy donors. Overall study context: Samples from HLA-typed donors yielded about 85 million unique TCRs in an early data release. Among the approximately 400 donors who were genotyped, over 70% fell in the genetic ancestry cluster that is associated with self-reported Caucasian donors.

The CDR3 consists of 13 residues. From germline, CDR1 is SGHAT and CDR2 FQNNGV. V dropped 1 base and J dropped 4 bases, with 7 bases sitting between them. In the PCR, 60 Vbeta and 13 Jbeta primers were used. Clones were sequenced by immunoSEQ multiplex PCR, and TCRdb holds only the in-frame ones, with some missing. The table lists about 160,000 clones, approximately 79% of them singletons. Concerning this clone: Its antigen is unknown.

Overall study findings and caveats: When analyzed later, a missense DCLRE1C variant was found to be linked to TCR beta V- and J-gene trimming. Within an earlier analysis, most TCR beta V segments proved productive either about 87% or about 30% of the time.

The material sequenced was PBMCs. J is TRBJ1-2 and V is TRBV11-2, with D maybe TRBD1 (6 bases). This clonotype originated in a woman between 50 and 59 years old in good health and CMV-seropositive. The CDR3 sequence is CASSLAGAYGYTF. The CDR3 nucleotides are TGTGCCAGCAGCTTAGCAGGGGCCTATGGCTACACCTTC.